This is a list of T cell receptor beta chains from one sample in a study of OX40 agonist ivuxolimab in advanced cancers. Clones were read by immunoSEQ multiplex PCR, and TCRdb kept only the in-frame ones, dropping some. This table holds tens of thousands of clones, over 75% found once. The sample consisted of CD4+ or CD8+ T cells sorted from blood, taken in a trial of the OX40 agonist ivuxolimab. The origin of the receptors is an adult with an advanced solid tumor such as melanoma, head and neck, liver or kidney cancer. CDR3s include the opening cysteine and the closing phenylalanine or tryptophan. The D gene is left open where the match is weak.

v_call	d_call	j_call	cdr3_aa
TRBV28	.	TRBJ1-1	CASRSDPRIEAFF
TRBV19	.	TRBJ2-2	CASSIEGRATGELFF
TRBV7-3	.	TRBJ2-1	CASSLTVARLDEQFF
TRBV2	TRBD1	TRBJ1-3	CASKQGHSGNTIYF
TRBV7-2	.	TRBJ2-1	CASSLEVLNEQFF
TRBV30	.	TRBJ1-1	CAWSRSVTEAFF
TRBV7-8	.	TRBJ2-7	CASSPPGGWEQYF
TRBV11-2	.	TRBJ2-7	CASSLGAGSEYEQYF
TRBV11-2	.	TRBJ1-1	CASSLATTGTEAFF
TRBV9	.	TRBJ2-7	CASSVGGAVSYEQYF
TRBV2	.	TRBJ2-2	CASSASPTGELFF
TRBV30	TRBD1	TRBJ1-1	CAWSYRGVAEAFF